This entry lists 27 T cell receptor beta chains sequenced from one sample in a study of control samples from healthy donors and cancer patients. The table came from immunoSEQ multiplex PCR; TCRdb's copy has only in-frame clones and leaves some out. The sample includes 75,000 to 95,000 clones, 70% to 85% of them seen just once. Sequenced sample: PBMCs. The receptor source for this set is a man aged 65-85 years with lung cancer.

This chain joins TRBV5-6 and TRBJ1-2; D is ambiguous. CDR1 is SGHDT, CDR2 YYEEEE, per germline. The CDR3 consists of 15 residues. V dropped 1 base and J dropped 5 bases, with 15 bases sitting between them. This CDR3 is CASSLSPRKGYGYTF. The CDR3 DNA is TGTGCCAGCAGCTTGAGTCCTCGTAAAGGGTATGGCTACACCTTC.

V and J are TRBV5-5 and TRBJ1-2; no firm D call. The CDR3 contains 14 residues. Between the trimmed V and J ends, which lost 0 bases and 0 bases, there was a span of 6 bases. Germline lookup yields CDR1 SGHKS and CDR2 YYEKEE (reference sequence). The CDR3 coding sequence is TGTGCCAGCAGCTTGGTACAGACTAACTATGGCTACACCTTC. It codes for CASSLVQTNYGYTF.

Written as DNA, the CDR3 is TGTGCCAGTAGTATTGGGGGGCTCGAGCAGTACTTC. Translating it yields CASSIGGLEQYF. This chain joins TRBV19 and TRBJ2-7, with D perhaps assigned TRBD1 or TRBD2 (6 bases each). V lost 3 bases and J 6 bases, leaving 9 bases between the germline ends. Germline lookup yields CDR1 LNHDA and CDR2 SQIVND (reference sequence). The CDR3 length is 12 residues. Together with reference TRBV19 and TRBJ2-7, the CDR3 gives the full variable domain: DGGITQSPKYLFRKEGQNVTLSCEQNLNHDAMYWYRQDPGQGLRLIYYSQIVNDFQKGDIAEGYSVSREKKESFPLTVTSAQKNPTAFYLCASSIGGLEQYFGPGTRLTVT.

V usage is TRBV6-5 and J usage is TRBJ2-5; unclear D gene. Germline CDR1 is MNHEY and CDR2 is SVGAGI. V was trimmed by 0 bases and J by 1 base, leaving 9 bases between them. CDR3 length: 15 residues. In DNA, the CDR3 is TGTGCCAGCAGTTACTCCGGTCTCACCCAAGAGACCCAGTACTTC. It is translated as CASSYSGLTQETQYF.

On this clone: One end of the junction fails to match germline, which may point to a read error. This chain links TRBV7-3 with TRBJ2-2, with TRBD1 identical over 10 bases. CDR1 is SGHTA and CDR2 is FQGTGA in the germline V gene. This CDR3 is 16 amino acids long. The CDR3 is CASSLTGTGATGELFF. DNA for the CDR3: TGTGCCAGCAGTTTAACCGGGACAGGGGCTACCGGGGAGCTGTTTTTT.

A remark on this clone: The identical CDR3 is also encoded by other nucleotide sequences in the sample. This sequence joins TRBV5-1 and TRBJ2-5, with 7 bases matching TRBD1. The length of the CDR3 is 14 residues. Per the germline V gene, CDR1 is SGHRS and CDR2 is YFSETQ. After removal of 4 bases from V and 1 base from J, the junction contained 4 bases not matched to a gene. In nucleotides, the CDR3 is TGCGCCAGCAGCCGGGACAGCAGCCAAGAGACCCAGTACTTC. Translating gives CASSRDSSQETQYF.

The chain recombines TRBV3-1 (or the pseudogene TRBV3-2) with TRBJ1-1, with a possible D match to TRBD1 (5 bases). The CDR3 contains 14 residues. The ends were cut back, 1 base at V and 4 bases at J, with 10 bases in the middle. Germline CDR1 LGHDT, CDR2 YNNKEL (reference sequence). CDR3 DNA sequence: TGTGCCAGCAGCCAAGGGCCAGGGCTCACTGAAGCTTTCTTT. It encodes CASSQGPGLTEAFF.

The chain recombines TRBV29-1 with TRBJ1-3; D gene uncertain. CDR3 length equals 11 residues. The V end lost 7 bases, the J end lost 4 bases, and 8 bases lay between the germline ends. Germline CDR1 and CDR2: SQVTM and ANQGSEA. The CDR3 DNA reads as TGCAGCGCCAGAGCAGGAAACACCATATATTTT. This gives the protein CSARAGNTIYF.

V usage is TRBV6-1 and J usage is TRBJ2-7; D unresolved. In germline, CDR1 is MNHNS, CDR2 SASEGT. This CDR3 has 13 residues. Deletions cut 2 bases from V and 1 base from J, with 6 bases between. The CDR3 nucleotides read TGTGCCAGCAGTGAATCGGGTTCCTACGAGCAGTACTTC. As protein: CASSESGSYEQYF.

The chain employs TRBV5-1 and TRBJ2-2; perhaps TRBD1 as D (6 bases). From germline, CDR1 is SGHRS and CDR2 YFSETQ. Trimming removed 0 bases from V and 5 bases from J, with 8 bases in between. The CDR3 consists of 14 residues. The CDR3 nucleotides read TGCGCCAGCAGCTTGGAAGGGGGTACCGGGGAGCTGTTTTTT. This encodes CASSLEGGTGELFF. Full variable domain (missing parts from reference TRBV5-1 and TRBJ2-2): KAGVTQTPRYLIKTRGQQVTLSCSPISGHRSVSWYQQTPGQGLQFLFEYFSETQRNKGNFPGRFSGRQFSNSRSEMNVSTLELGDSALYLCASSLEGGTGELFFGEGSRLTVL.

The chain joins TRBV9 to TRBJ1-3; D gene uncertain. The germline V gene encodes CDR1 SGDLS and CDR2 YYNGEE. CDR3 length: 14 amino acids. Trimming pared 0 bases from V and 4 bases from J, leaving 8 bases between. CDR3 residues: CASSVDVSGNTIYF. The CDR3 DNA sequence: TGTGCCAGCAGCGTAGATGTTTCCGGAAACACCATATATTTT.

The chain combines TRBV6-5 with TRBJ1-5; 9 bases agree with TRBD1. Germline values: CDR1 MNHEY, CDR2 SVGAGI. This CDR3 has 15 amino acids. The V and J ends lost 8 bases and 2 bases, in that order; junction bases with no gene match: 7. This chain's CDR3 is CASRDRERGNQPQHF. For the CDR3, the DNA is TGTGCCAGCCGGGACAGGGAAAGAGGCAATCAGCCCCAGCATTTT.

This chain connects TRBV24-1 to TRBJ2-1; D remains ambiguous. CDR1 is KGHDR and CDR2 is SFDVKD in the germline V gene. Trimming shortened V by 0 bases and J by 8 bases, and 10 bases separated the two germline ends. CDR3 length: 14 amino acids. The CDR3 DNA reads TGTGCCACCAGTGATTTGGGCCGGGTAGATGAGCAGTTCTTC. Encoded protein: CATSDLGRVDEQFF.

J is TRBJ2-2 and V is TRBV7-6, with 9 bases that match TRBD2. The CDR3 runs 18 residues. The trim removed 5 bases at V and 0 bases at J, leaving 10 bases unmatched. Germline values: CDR1 SGHVS, CDR2 FNYEAQ. CDR3 in amino acids: CASSPRVPSGANTGELFF. The CDR3, as DNA: TGTGCCAGCAGCCCTCGCGTCCCTAGCGGGGCGAACACCGGGGAGCTGTTTTTT.

The gene calls are TRBV7-2 and TRBJ2-1; D is undetermined. The CDR3 loop spans 13 amino acids. The V gene's germline CDR1 is SGHTA and CDR2 FQGNSA. The V end lost 5 bases, the J end lost 5 bases, and 10 bases lay between the germline ends. In nucleotides, the CDR3 is TGTGCCAGCAGCCTTAGGAACAACAATGAGCAGTTCTTC. It translates to CASSLRNNNEQFF.

This clone was picked up a small number of times. The V and J genes are TRBV6-5 and TRBJ2-7; possible D gene TRBD1, 6 bases. Germline CDR1 and CDR2: MNHEY and SVGAGI. Trimming removed 6 bases from V and 2 bases from J, with 14 bases in between. The CDR3 is made up of 14 amino acids. As DNA, the CDR3 is TGTGCCAGCAGAACACAGGGTTTCCCCTACGAGCAGTACTTC. This gives the protein CASRTQGFPYEQYF.

The chain joins TRBV5-1 to TRBJ2-7; unclear D gene. The CDR3 is 15 residues long. In germline, CDR1 is SGHRS, CDR2 YFSETQ. The V and J ends lost 0 bases and 5 bases respectively, with 15 bases between them. The CDR3 spells CASSLDGTSWDEQYF. The CDR3, as DNA: TGCGCCAGCAGCTTGGACGGCACGTCTTGGGACGAGCAGTACTTC.

The V call is TRBV7-2, the J call TRBJ1-6; D ambiguous. This CDR3 contains 14 residues. Per the germline V gene, CDR1 is SGHTA and CDR2 is FQGNSA. The V and J ends lost 2 bases and 7 bases respectively, with 9 bases between them. CDR3 DNA sequence: TGTGCCAGCAGCTTACAGTATCCGAATTCACCCCTCCACTTT. As protein: CASSLQYPNSPLHF.

This clone was seen only a few times. V usage is TRBV14 and J usage is TRBJ2-7; D perhaps matches TRBD2 (6 bases). The CDR3 covers 13 residues. Trimming took 1 base from V and 12 from J, leaving 16 bases between them. Germline values: CDR1 SGHDN, CDR2 FVKESK. CDR3 residues: CASSQVPEGRRYF. Here the CDR3 DNA reads TGTGCCAGCAGCCAAGTCCCCGAGGGGAGGCGGTACTTC.

The chain recombines TRBV9 with TRBJ1-6; maybe TRBD1 (6 bases). The V gene's germline CDR1 is SGDLS and CDR2 YYNGEE. CDR3 size: 15 residues. V lost 3 bases and J lost 7, with 14 bases in between. The chain's CDR3 is CASSDGQKKNSPLHF. The CDR3 bases are TGTGCCAGCAGCGACGGACAGAAGAAGAATTCACCCCTCCACTTT.

The chain recombines TRBV2 with TRBJ2-7; TRBD1 matches 10 bases. The CDR3 loop spans 14 amino acids. V gave up 6 bases and J gave up 0 bases; unmatched junction bases: 2. CDR1 is SNHLY, CDR2 FYNNEI, per germline. The CDR3 sequence: CASRDRGNSYEQYF. As DNA, the CDR3 is TGTGCCAGCAGGGACAGGGGGAACTCCTACGAGCAGTACTTC.

The rearrangement joins TRBV7-2 to TRBJ1-2; tentatively, D is TRBD1 (6 bases). The germline V gene encodes CDR1 SGHTA and CDR2 FQGNSA. The ends were cut back, 5 bases at V and 7 bases at J, with 14 bases in the middle. The CDR3 length is 13 residues. The CDR3 coding sequence is TGTGCCAGCAGCCCCGAGATGGGGGCTGGCTACACCTTC. Protein: CASSPEMGAGYTF. Together with reference TRBV7-2 and TRBJ1-2, the CDR3 gives the full variable domain: GAGVSQSPSNKVTEKGKDVELRCDPISGHTALYWYRQSLGQGLEFLIYFQGNSAPDKSGLPSDRFSAERTGGSVSTLTIQRTQQEDSAVYLCASSPEMGAGYTFGSGTRLTVV.

This clone was counted a few times. The rearrangement joins TRBV11-3 to TRBJ1-1; D gene unclear. The CDR3 totals 13 residues. The germline V and J ends were trimmed by 2 bases and 0 bases, with 4 bases remaining between them. Per germline, CDR1 SGHNT and CDR2 YENEEA. The CDR3 bases are TGTGCCAGCAGCTTACTGATGAACACTGAAGCTTTCTTT. This gives the protein CASSLLMNTEAFF.

This chain uses TRBV4-3 with TRBJ2-7, with 7 nucleotides matching TRBD1. The V and J ends lost 2 bases and 0 bases, in that order; junction bases with no gene match: 10. The CDR3 covers 17 residues. Germline V gene lookup returns CDR1 LGHNA and CDR2 YSLEER. This chain's CDR3 is CASSQKKGQRSSYEQYF. CDR3 sequence (DNA): TGCGCCAGCAGCCAAAAAAAGGGACAGCGGAGCTCCTACGAGCAGTACTTC.

The chain carries TRBV5-1 and TRBJ2-7; D is unresolved. Germline V gene lookup returns CDR1 SGHRS and CDR2 YFSETQ. Trimming shortened V by 4 bases and J by 3 bases, and 14 bases separated the two germline ends. CDR3 length: 14 residues. The DNA of the CDR3 is TGCGCCAGCAGCCAGAGCACGACGAGCTACGAGCAGTACTTC. Its translation is CASSQSTTSYEQYF. The full variable domain, with the rest looked up from reference TRBV5-1 and TRBJ2-7, is KAGVTQTPRYLIKTRGQQVTLSCSPISGHRSVSWYQQTPGQGLQFLFEYFSETQRNKGNFPGRFSGRQFSNSRSEMNVSTLELGDSALYLCASSQSTTSYEQYFGPGTRLTVT.

This chain uses TRBV3-1 (or the pseudogene TRBV3-2) with TRBJ2-6, with 7 bases lining up with TRBD1. The J segment lost 0 bases and the V segment lost 4 bases, leaving 3 bases of the junction unmatched. Germline-derived CDR1 and CDR2 are LGHDT and YNNKEL (reference sequence). There are 16 residues in the CDR3. CDR3 region: CASSRRQGSGANVLTF. CDR3 in DNA: TGTGCCAGCAGCCGACGACAGGGCTCTGGGGCCAACGTCCTGACTTTC.

This clone was picked up a small number of times. The chain couples TRBV18 to TRBJ2-7, with D possibly being TRBD2 (5 bases). Germline-derived CDR1 and CDR2 are KGHSH and LQKENI. The CDR3 covers 15 residues. V was shortened by 4 bases and J by 0 bases, with 13 bases between the two germline ends. CDR3 sequence (DNA): TGTGCCAGCTCACGGGCGGACTCGAGCTCCTACGAGCAGTACTTC. Residues: CASSRADSSSYEQYF.